This entry is about one TCR beta chain. Here immunoSEQ multiplex PCR was the method, and the copy in TCRdb shows in-frame clones only, minus some. The sample gives about 470,000 clones, roughly nine tenths of which show up once; around 0.64% is in the top ten. This record belongs to a study of blood T cell repertoires in COVID-19. Study members were between roughly 18 and 89 years old and lived in fewer than 30 US regions. The CDR3 loop spans 13 amino acids. Germline lookup yields CDR1 LNHDA and CDR2 SQIVND (reference sequence). Trimming stripped 10 bases from V and 8 bases from J, with 17 bases between.

Source material: PBMCs or T cells enriched from blood (not recorded which). The rearrangement uses TRBV19 and TRBJ1-4; D is unclear. The source of this sequence is a woman younger than 30 who had recovered from COVID-19. The CDR3 nucleotides read TGTGCCACCGAAGCGAGGTACGGCGAAAAACTGTTTTTT. It encodes CATEARYGEKLFF.